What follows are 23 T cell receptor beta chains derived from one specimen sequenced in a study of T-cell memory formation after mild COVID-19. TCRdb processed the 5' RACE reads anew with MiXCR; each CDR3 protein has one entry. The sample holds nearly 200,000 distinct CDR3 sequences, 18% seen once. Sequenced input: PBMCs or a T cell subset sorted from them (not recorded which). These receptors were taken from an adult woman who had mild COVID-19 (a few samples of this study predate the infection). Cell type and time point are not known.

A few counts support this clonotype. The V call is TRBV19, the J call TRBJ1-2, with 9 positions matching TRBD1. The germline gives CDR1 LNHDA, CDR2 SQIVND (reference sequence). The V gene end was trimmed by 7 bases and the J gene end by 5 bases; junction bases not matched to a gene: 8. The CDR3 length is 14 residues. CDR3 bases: TGTGCCAGTATGGGACAGGGAAGTATGTATGGCTACACCTTC. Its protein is CASMGQGSMYGYTF.

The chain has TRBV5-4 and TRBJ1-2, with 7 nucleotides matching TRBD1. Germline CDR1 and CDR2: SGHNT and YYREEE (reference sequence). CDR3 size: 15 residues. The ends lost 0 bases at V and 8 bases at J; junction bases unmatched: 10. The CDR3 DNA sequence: TGTGCCAGCAGCTTGGACGGGACAGTATCGGGAGGCTACACCTTC. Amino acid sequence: CASSLDGTVSGGYTF.

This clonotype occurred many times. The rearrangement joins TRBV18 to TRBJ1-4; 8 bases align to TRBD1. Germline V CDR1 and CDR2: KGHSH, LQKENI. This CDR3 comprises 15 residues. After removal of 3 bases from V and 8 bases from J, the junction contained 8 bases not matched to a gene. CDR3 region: CASSPTGTGREKLFF. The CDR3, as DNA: TGTGCCAGCTCACCTACCGGGACAGGACGAGAAAAACTGTTTTTT.

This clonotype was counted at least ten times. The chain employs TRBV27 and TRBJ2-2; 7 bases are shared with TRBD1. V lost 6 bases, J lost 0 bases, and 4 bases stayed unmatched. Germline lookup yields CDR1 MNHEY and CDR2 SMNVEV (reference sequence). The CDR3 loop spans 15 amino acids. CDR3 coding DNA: TGTGCCAGCAGAGGGGGCGCGGCGAACACCGGGGAGCTGTTTTTT. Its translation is CASRGGAANTGELFF.

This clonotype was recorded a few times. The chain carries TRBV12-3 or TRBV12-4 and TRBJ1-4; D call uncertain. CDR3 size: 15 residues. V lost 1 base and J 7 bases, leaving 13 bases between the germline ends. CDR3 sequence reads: CASSLESPRVEKLFF. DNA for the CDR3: TGTGCCAGCAGTTTAGAAAGTCCTCGGGTTGAAAAACTGTTTTTT.

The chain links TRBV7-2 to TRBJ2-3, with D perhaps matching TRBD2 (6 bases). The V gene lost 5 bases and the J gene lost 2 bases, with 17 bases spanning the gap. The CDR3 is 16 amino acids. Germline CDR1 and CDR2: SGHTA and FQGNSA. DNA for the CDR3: TGTGCCAGCAGCGTTGGGTCTAGCGCGTCCACAGATACGCAGTATTTT. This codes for CASSVGSSASTDTQYF.

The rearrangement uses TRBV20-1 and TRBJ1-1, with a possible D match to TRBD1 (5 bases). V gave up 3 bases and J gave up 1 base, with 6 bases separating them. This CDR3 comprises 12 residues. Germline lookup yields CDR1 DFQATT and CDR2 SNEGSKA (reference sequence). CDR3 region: CSARGENTEAFF. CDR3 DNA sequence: TGCAGTGCTAGGGGGGAGAACACTGAAGCTTTCTTT.

The CDR3 sequence is CASSRSGGTPYGYTF. In nucleotides, the CDR3 is TGTGCCAGCAGCCGTTCTGGGGGGACACCTTATGGCTACACCTTC. This sequence joins TRBV7-8 and TRBJ1-2; a weak D match, TRBD1 (6 bases). Trimming pared 5 bases from V and 5 bases from J, leaving 18 bases between. The CDR3 runs 15 residues. Germline lookup yields CDR1 SGHVS and CDR2 FQNEAQ.

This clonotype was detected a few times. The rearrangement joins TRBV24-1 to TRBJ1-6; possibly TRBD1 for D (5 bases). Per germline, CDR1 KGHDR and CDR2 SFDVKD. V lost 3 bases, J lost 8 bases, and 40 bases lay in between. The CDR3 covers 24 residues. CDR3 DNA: TGTGCCACCAGTGATGCCCCTCCGGGACTCCCCGGGAGCCATAATCCCCGGCAGGATTCACCCCTCCACTTT. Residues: CATSDAPPGLPGSHNPRQDSPLHF.

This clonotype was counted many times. The CDR3 here is CASSPTSTDTQYF. The CDR3 DNA is TGTGCCAGCAGCCCCACTAGCACAGATACGCAGTATTTT. The chain recombines TRBV18 with TRBJ2-3; D is unresolved. V lost 8 bases and J 0 bases, leaving 9 bases between the germline ends. The germline CDR1 and CDR2 sequences are KGHSH and LQKENI. The CDR3 runs to 13 residues.

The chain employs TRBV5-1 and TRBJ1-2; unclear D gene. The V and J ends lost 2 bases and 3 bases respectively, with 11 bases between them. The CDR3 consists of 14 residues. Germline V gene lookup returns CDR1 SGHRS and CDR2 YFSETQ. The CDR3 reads CASSFIRGDYGYTF. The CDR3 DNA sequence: TGCGCCAGCAGCTTTATCCGGGGAGACTATGGCTACACCTTC. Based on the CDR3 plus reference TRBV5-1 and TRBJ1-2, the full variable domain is KAGVTQTPRYLIKTRGQQVTLSCSPISGHRSVSWYQQTPGQGLQFLFEYFSETQRNKGNFPGRFSGRQFSNSRSEMNVSTLELGDSALYLCASSFIRGDYGYTFGSGTRLTVV.

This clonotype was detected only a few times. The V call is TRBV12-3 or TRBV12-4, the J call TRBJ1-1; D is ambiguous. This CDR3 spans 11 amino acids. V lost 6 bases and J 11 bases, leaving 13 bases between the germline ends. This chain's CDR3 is CASRSRGGAFF. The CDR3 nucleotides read TGTGCCAGCAGAAGTCGGGGAGGGGCTTTCTTT.

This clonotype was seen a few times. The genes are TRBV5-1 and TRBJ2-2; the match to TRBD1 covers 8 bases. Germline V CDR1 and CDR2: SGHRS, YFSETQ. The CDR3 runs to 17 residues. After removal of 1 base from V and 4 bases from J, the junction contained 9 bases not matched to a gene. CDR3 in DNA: TGCGCCAGCAGCTTGACCGACAGGGGACGAGGCACCGGGGAGCTGTTTTTT. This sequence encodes CASSLTDRGRGTGELFF.

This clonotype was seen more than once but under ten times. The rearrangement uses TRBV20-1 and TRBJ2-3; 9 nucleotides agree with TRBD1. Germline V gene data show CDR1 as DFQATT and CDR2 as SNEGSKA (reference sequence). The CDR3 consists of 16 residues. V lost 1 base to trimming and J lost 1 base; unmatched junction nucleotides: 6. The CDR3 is CSARADRGRGTDTQYF. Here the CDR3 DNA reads TGCAGTGCTAGAGCGGACAGGGGAAGAGGCACAGATACGCAGTATTTT.

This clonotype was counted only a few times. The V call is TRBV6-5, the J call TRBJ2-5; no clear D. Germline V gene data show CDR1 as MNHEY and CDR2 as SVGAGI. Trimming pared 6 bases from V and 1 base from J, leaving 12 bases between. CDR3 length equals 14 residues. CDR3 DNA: TGTGCCAGCAGACGCGGACCGATCCAAGAGACCCAGTACTTC. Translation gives CASRRGPIQETQYF.

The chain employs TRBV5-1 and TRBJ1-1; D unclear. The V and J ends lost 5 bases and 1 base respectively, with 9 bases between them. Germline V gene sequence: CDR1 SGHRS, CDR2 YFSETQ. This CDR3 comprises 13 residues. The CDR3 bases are TGCGCCAGCAGAAAACTGACGAACACTGAAGCTTTCTTT. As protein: CASRKLTNTEAFF.

The CDR3 DNA follows: TGTGCCAGCAGCTTGCAGCGGGGGGGCCGGACCGGGGAGCTGTTTTTT. It is translated as CASSLQRGGRTGELFF. The chain recombines TRBV5-4 with TRBJ2-2; 10 bases agree with TRBD2. The CDR3 length is 16 residues. V trimming: 1 base; J trimming: 5 bases; junction bases outside the gene matches: 5. The germline V gene has CDR1 SGHNT and CDR2 YYREEE (reference sequence).

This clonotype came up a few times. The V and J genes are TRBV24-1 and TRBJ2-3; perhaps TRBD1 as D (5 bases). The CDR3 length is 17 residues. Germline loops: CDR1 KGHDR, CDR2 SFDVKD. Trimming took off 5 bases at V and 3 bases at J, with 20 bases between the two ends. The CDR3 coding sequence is TGTGCCACCAGTGGTGTGCTGGGGCAGGGCGGAACAGATACGCAGTATTTT. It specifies CATSGVLGQGGTDTQYF.

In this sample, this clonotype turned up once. The CDR3 reads CSVESHNEYGYTF. The CDR3 coding sequence is TGCAGCGTTGAGAGTCACAATGAATATGGCTACACCTTC. J is TRBJ1-2 and V is TRBV29-1, with no clear D. Germline V gene sequence: CDR1 SQVTM, CDR2 ANQGSEA. The CDR3 runs to 13 residues. V dropped 3 bases and J dropped 5 bases, with 13 bases sitting between them. Filled out from reference TRBV29-1 and TRBJ1-2, the complete variable domain reads SAVISQKPSRDICQRGTSLTIQCQVDSQVTMMFWYRQQPGQSLTLIATANQGSEATYESGFVIDKFPISRPNLTFSTLTVSNMSPEDSSIYLCSVESHNEYGYTFGSGTRLTVV.

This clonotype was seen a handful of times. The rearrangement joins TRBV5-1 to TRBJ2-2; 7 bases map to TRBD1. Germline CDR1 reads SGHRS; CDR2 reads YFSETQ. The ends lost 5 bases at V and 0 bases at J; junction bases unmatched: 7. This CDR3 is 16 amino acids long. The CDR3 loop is CASRPTGVSNTGELFF. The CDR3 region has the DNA TGCGCCAGCAGGCCAACAGGGGTATCGAACACCGGGGAGCTGTTTTTT.

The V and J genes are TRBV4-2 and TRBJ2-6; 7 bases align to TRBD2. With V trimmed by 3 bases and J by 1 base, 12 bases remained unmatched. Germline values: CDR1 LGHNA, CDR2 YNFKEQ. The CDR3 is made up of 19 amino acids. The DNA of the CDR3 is TGTGCCAGCAGCCAGCAAGGACTAGTCAGAAGGTCTGGGGCCAACGTCCTGACTTTC. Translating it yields CASSQQGLVRRSGANVLTF.

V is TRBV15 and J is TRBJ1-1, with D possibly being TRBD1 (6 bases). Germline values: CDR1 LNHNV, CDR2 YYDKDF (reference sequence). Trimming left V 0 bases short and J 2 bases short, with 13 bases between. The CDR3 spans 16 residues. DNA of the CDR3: TGTGCCACCAGCAGAGATCGGGGGGGCTCCAACACTGAAGCTTTCTTT. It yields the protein CATSRDRGGSNTEAFF.

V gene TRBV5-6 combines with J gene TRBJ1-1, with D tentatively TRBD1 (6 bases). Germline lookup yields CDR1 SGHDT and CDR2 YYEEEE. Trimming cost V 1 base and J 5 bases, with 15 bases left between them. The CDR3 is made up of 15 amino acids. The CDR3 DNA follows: TGTGCCAGCAGCTTGCGAGTGGGGGCCAGGACTGAAGCTTTCTTT. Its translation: CASSLRVGARTEAFF.